The entry below gives a single T cell receptor beta chain sequence along with its context. Its antigen is not known. The CDR3 spans 16 residues. CDR1 and CDR2 from the germline V gene are MDHEN and SYDVKM. V shed 4 bases and J 4 bases; nucleotides not matched to a gene: 11. This entry comes from a study of cytomegalovirus exposure and HLA in healthy donors. The PCR used 60 Vbeta and 13 Jbeta primers. TCRdb keeps only in-frame clones here, not all; method: immunoSEQ multiplex PCR. The sample consists of 80,000 to 90,000 clones, more than 65% of them appearing once. Broader study findings: Most TCR sequences showed up rarely, but some public TCRs showed up in many donors. The presence/absence work took it that sequencing depth was about the same across donors. Apparent HLA restriction characterized most CMV-associated TCR beta chains in a later analysis.

Sequenced sample: PBMCs. V usage is TRBV28 and J usage is TRBJ2-7, with 9 nucleotides matching TRBD2. This sequence originates from a young man in good health and CMV-seronegative. CDR3 coding DNA: TGTGCCAGCAGTTCCTTGCCTGCGGGGGGGCTGTACGAGCAGTACTTC. It encodes CASSSLPAGGLYEQYF.